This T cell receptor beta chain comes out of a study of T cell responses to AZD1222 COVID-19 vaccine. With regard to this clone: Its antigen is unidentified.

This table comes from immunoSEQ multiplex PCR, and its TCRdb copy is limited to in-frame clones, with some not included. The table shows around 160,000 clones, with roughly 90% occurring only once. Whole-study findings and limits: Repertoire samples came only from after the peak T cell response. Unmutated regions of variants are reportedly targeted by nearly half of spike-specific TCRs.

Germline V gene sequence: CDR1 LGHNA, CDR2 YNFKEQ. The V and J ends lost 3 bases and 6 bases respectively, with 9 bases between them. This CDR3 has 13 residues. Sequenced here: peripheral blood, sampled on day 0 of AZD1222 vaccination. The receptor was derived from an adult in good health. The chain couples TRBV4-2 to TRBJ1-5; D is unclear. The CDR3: CASSHDSGQPQHF. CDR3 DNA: TGTGCCAGCAGCCATGATTCGGGTCAGCCCCAGCATTTT.